The subject of this entry is one T cell receptor (beta chain). These data are taken from a study of blood T cell repertoires in COVID-19. The protocol was immunoSEQ multiplex PCR, while the TCRdb copy is restricted to in-frame clones and leaves out a portion. The sample holds approximately 100,000 clones, 89% seen once. Trimming stripped 6 bases from V and 8 bases from J, with 22 bases between. This CDR3 region has 16 residues. CDR1 is SNHLY, CDR2 FYNNEI, per germline. The chain is built from TRBV2 and TRBJ1-4; a weak D match, TRBD1 (5 bases). The sequence was collected from a woman aged 80 or older in a cohort sampled during active COVID-19. What was sequenced was peripheral blood. CDR3 nucleotides: TGTGCCAGCAGGGAGCAAATCTACGGGGGATACGAAAAACTGTTTTTT. Protein sequence: CASREQIYGGYEKLFF.